Presented here are 31 T cell receptor beta chains from one specimen sequenced in a study of vaccination and CD4 T cells after COVID-19. Specified treatment: 10-day PBMC culture with coronavirus spike peptide pools or control peptides (ViraFEST assay). No antigen has been identified for these receptors. The Oncomine TCR Beta short-read assay was what sequenced the DNA obtained from cultured CD4+ T cells. TCRdb fed the PCR reads into MiXCR, producing one record per CDR3 protein. The sample records more than 9,000 distinct CDR3 sequences, about 45% being singletons. Sequencing was performed on CD4+ T cells from blood, cultured in vitro. These receptors were taken from a human donor who had recovered from COVID-19.

V is TRBV15 and J is TRBJ1-6; D remains ambiguous. This CDR3 region has 17 residues. Germline values: CDR1 LNHNV, CDR2 YYDKDF (reference sequence). Trimming removed 3 bases at V and 2 bases at J, with 14 bases between. CDR3 residues: CATSRPITGTYNSPLHF. The CDR3 DNA sequence: TGTGCCACCAGCAGGCCTATCACGGGCACCTATAATTCACCCCTCCACTTT.

The V gene is TRBV7-8, the J gene TRBJ1-2, with D unresolved. Trimming removed 4 bases at V and 4 bases at J, with 16 bases between. Germline CDR1 SGHVS, CDR2 FQNEAQ. The CDR3 extends over 15 amino acids. CDR3: CASSSRADTRYGYTF. The CDR3 nucleotides are TGTGCCAGCAGCTCCCGGGCTGATACCCGCTATGGCTACACCTTC.

The chain couples TRBV27 to TRBJ1-1, with 9 bases fitting TRBD1. Trimming cost V 3 bases and J 6 bases; bases outside gene matches: 11. The CDR3 totals 16 residues. The germline V gene has CDR1 MNHEY and CDR2 SMNVEV (reference sequence). The CDR3 loop is CASSFGGTGNIAEAFF. The CDR3, as DNA: TGTGCCAGCAGTTTTGGGGGGACAGGGAACATCGCTGAAGCTTTCTTT.

Points on this clonotype: One junction end does not reproduce the germline sequence, and a read error may be involved. The chain joins TRBV7-7 to TRBJ1-1; tentative D call: TRBD1 (6 bases). Germline loops: CDR1 SSHAT, CDR2 FNYEAQ (reference sequence). The CDR3 covers 13 residues. The CDR3 spells CASSSLGGTEAFF. CDR3 nucleotide sequence: TGTGCTAGCAGCAGCCTAGGGGGTACTGAAGCTTTCTTT.

The V call is TRBV20-1, the J call TRBJ2-1, with 10 bases lining up with TRBD2. The trim removed 6 bases at V and 3 bases at J, leaving 17 bases unmatched. Germline CDR1 and CDR2: DFQATT and SNEGSKA (reference sequence). CDR3 length: 18 residues. The CDR3 nucleotides read TGCAGTGCAAGGCGGCTAGCGGGGGCCAAACTGCTCTACAATGAGCAGTTCTTC. Translation gives CSARRLAGAKLLYNEQFF.

Turning to this clonotype: The junction does not match germline at one end; this may be a read error. V is TRBV11-2 and J is TRBJ2-1; unclear D gene. CDR1 and CDR2 from the germline V gene are SGHAT and FQNNGV. There are 12 residues in the CDR3. The CDR3 DNA reads TGTGCCAGCAGCCTAGACTTCAATGAGCAGTTCTTC. Translation: CASSLDFNEQFF.

This clonotype is hyperexpanded (1% or more) by share. This chain connects TRBV6-2 or TRBV6-3 to TRBJ1-2, with D uncertain. V was clipped by 7 bases and J by 2 bases, with 14 bases between them. The CDR3 contains 14 residues. CDR1 and CDR2 (germline): MNHEY, SVGEGT. The CDR3 DNA reads TGTGCCAGCACCGGTGGAAGTGGAAACTATGGCTACACCTTC. It is translated as CASTGGSGNYGYTF.

This chain links TRBV12-3 or TRBV12-4 with TRBJ2-3, with 13 bases aligning to TRBD2. CDR3 length: 16 amino acids. J was trimmed by 6 bases and V by 2 bases; bases with no gene match: 5. CDR3 region: CASSLLLAGGRDTQYF. The CDR3 DNA is TGTGCCAGCAGTTTACTACTAGCGGGGGGGAGGGATACGCAGTATTTT.

The chain joins TRBV12-3 or TRBV12-4 to TRBJ1-5; D is uncertain. The CDR3 is 14 residues long. Trimming pared 3 bases from V and 7 bases from J, leaving 13 bases between. As DNA, the CDR3 is TGTGCCAGCAGTTTTTCTGGGGTGCTACAGCCCCAGCATTTT. This translates into CASSFSGVLQPQHF.

The chain joins TRBV29-1 to TRBJ2-2, with D uncertain. The CDR3 runs 12 residues. Germline V gene lookup returns CDR1 SQVTM and CDR2 ANQGSEA. V was trimmed by 4 bases and J by 0 bases, leaving 3 bases between them. This chain's CDR3 is CSVGSNTGELFF. In DNA, the CDR3 is TGCAGCGTTGGATCGAACACCGGGGAGCTGTTTTTT.

This clonotype has more than one count but fewer than ten. This chain joins TRBV20-1 and TRBJ1-2, with unresolved D. This CDR3 has 15 amino acids. Trimming took off 1 base at V and 1 base at J, with 13 bases between the two ends. Germline assignment: CDR1 DFQATT and CDR2 SNEGSKA (reference sequence). This CDR3 is CSARARAPINYGYTF. In DNA, the CDR3 is TGCAGTGCTAGAGCCCGCGCCCCGATTAACTATGGCTACACCTTC.

This clonotype has a handful of counts. CDR3 amino acids: CACGGLVRQETQYF. DNA of the CDR3: TGTGCCTGCGGGGGGCTGGTTCGTCAAGAGACCCAGTACTTC. V usage is TRBV30 and J usage is TRBJ2-5; D may be TRBD2 (7 bases). The CDR3 is 14 residues long. The V gene lost 6 bases and the J gene lost 2 bases, with 16 bases spanning the gap. Germline-derived CDR1 and CDR2 are GTSNPN and SVGIG (reference sequence).

Only a few counts were recorded for this clonotype. This chain links TRBV6-1 with TRBJ1-1; D gene unclear. This CDR3 has 14 amino acids. V was shortened by 1 base and J by 1 base, with 7 bases between the two germline ends. CDR1 is MNHNS, CDR2 SASEGT, per germline. In nucleotides, the CDR3 is TGTGCCAGCAGTGAAGTAGCAAAGAACACTGAAGCTTTCTTT. This gives the protein CASSEVAKNTEAFF.

The genes are TRBV3-1 and TRBJ1-2, with TRBD1 as a possible D gene (6 bases). CDR3 size: 12 residues. The germline CDR1 and CDR2 sequences are LGHDT and YNNKEL (reference sequence). Trimming pared 3 bases from V and 8 bases from J, leaving 10 bases between. In DNA, the CDR3 is TGTGCCAGCAGCCAGGGGGCGTGGGGCTACACCTTC. Its protein is CASSQGAWGYTF.

The chain couples TRBV29-1 to TRBJ1-2, with D tentatively TRBD1 (5 bases). The V gene's germline CDR1 is SQVTM and CDR2 ANQGSEA. The germline V and J ends were trimmed by 4 bases and 6 bases, with 9 bases remaining between them. The CDR3 length is 11 residues. DNA for the CDR3: TGCAGCGTTGCTGGGGGGGATGGCTACACCTTC. It specifies CSVAGGDGYTF.

This clonotype rates as medium-sized. V and J are TRBV6-4 and TRBJ1-2; no clear D. V lost 5 bases to trimming and J lost 0 bases, with 10 bases between them. This CDR3 spans 14 amino acids. Germline V gene data show CDR1 as MRHNA and CDR2 as SNTAGT. In nucleotides, the CDR3 is TGTGCCAGCAGTCCTCAGCAAGCTAACTATGGCTACACCTTC. Translated: CASSPQQANYGYTF.

This chain joins TRBV12-3 or TRBV12-4 and TRBJ2-3; D uncertain. Trimming pared 1 base from V and 2 bases from J, leaving 10 bases between. The length of the CDR3 is 15 residues. The CDR3 coding sequence is TGTGCCAGCAGTTTAGGTGGAACATTCACAGATACGCAGTATTTT. This translates into CASSLGGTFTDTQYF.

This chain connects TRBV30 to TRBJ1-1; tentative D call: TRBD1 (6 bases). Per the germline V gene, CDR1 is GTSNPN and CDR2 is SVGIG (reference sequence). CDR3 size: 14 residues. Between the trimmed V and J ends, which lost 3 bases and 2 bases, there was a span of 13 bases. CDR3 nucleotides: TGTGCCTGGAGGCCGGGCAGGGGTAACACTGAAGCTTTCTTT. It codes for CAWRPGRGNTEAFF.

This clonotype was found a few times. The chain recombines TRBV30 with TRBJ1-2, with TRBD1 as a possible D gene (6 bases). CDR1 is GTSNPN, CDR2 SVGIG, per germline (reference sequence). The CDR3 consists of 15 residues. The V and J ends lost 1 base and 2 bases respectively, with 14 bases between them. The CDR3 here is CAWSDPGGPNYGYTF. The CDR3 nucleotides are TGTGCCTGGAGTGACCCCGGGGGGCCCAACTATGGCTACACCTTC.

This clonotype has just a few counts. The rearrangement uses TRBV11-3 and TRBJ2-1; 9 nucleotides match TRBD2. J was trimmed by 3 bases and V by 4 bases; bases with no gene match: 1. The CDR3 sequence is 14 residues long. Germline V CDR1 and CDR2: SGHNT, YENEEA. CDR3 coding DNA: TGTGCCAGCAGCTCTAGCGGGGACTACAATGAGCAGTTCTTC. As protein: CASSSSGDYNEQFF. Complete variable domain (other parts from reference TRBV11-3 and TRBJ2-1): EAGVVQSPRYKIIEKKQPVAFWCNPISGHNTLYWYLQNLGQGPELLIRYENEEAVDDSQLPKDRFSAERLKGVDSTLKIQPAELGDSAVYLCASSSSGDYNEQFFGPGTRLTVL.

CDR3 region: CASSPWYDGGSPLHF. Here the CDR3 DNA reads TGTGCCAGCTCACCATGGTACGATGGAGGTTCACCCCTCCACTTT. This rearrangement joins TRBV18 to TRBJ1-6; D is uncertain. The CDR3 sequence is 15 residues long. CDR1 is KGHSH, CDR2 LQKENI, per germline. Trimming left V 2 bases short and J 9 bases short, with 14 bases between. Based on the CDR3 plus reference TRBV18 and TRBJ1-6, the full variable domain is NAGVMQNPRHLVRRRGQEARLRCSPMKGHSHVYWYRQLPEEGLKFMVYLQKENIIDESGMPKERFSAEFPKEGPSILRIQQVVRGDSAAYFCASSPWYDGGSPLHFGNGTRLTVT.

This clonotype came up a few times. This chain links TRBV2 with TRBJ1-6; weak D call: TRBD1 (5 bases). This CDR3 is built from 16 residues. With 9 bases removed from V and 7 bases from J, the gap between germline ends came to 22 bases. Germline V gene sequence: CDR1 SNHLY, CDR2 FYNNEI. The CDR3 spells CASQNQGLSRNSPLHF. CDR3 nucleotide sequence: TGTGCCAGTCAGAATCAGGGTCTGTCAAGAAATTCACCCCTCCACTTT.

In its sample, this clonotype is medium-sized. The V and J genes are TRBV5-4 and TRBJ1-2, with 11 bases fitting TRBD1. With 4 bases clipped from V and 4 bases from J, the junction kept 9 bases outside the gene matches. The V gene's germline CDR1 is SGHNT and CDR2 YYREEE (reference sequence). The CDR3 extends over 16 amino acids. The DNA for the CDR3 is TGTGCCAGCAGCCCCGAGAGGACAGGGGGCGGCTATGGCTACACCTTC. This translates into CASSPERTGGGYGYTF.

The table lists this clonotype with a few counts. The gene calls are TRBV7-9 and TRBJ2-6; D is undetermined. Germline CDR1 and CDR2: SEHNR and FQNEAQ (reference sequence). CDR3 size: 13 residues. V lost 5 bases, J lost 0 bases, and 2 bases lay in between. As DNA, the CDR3 is TGTGCCAGCAGCGGCTCTGGGGCCAACGTCCTGACTTTC. Protein sequence: CASSGSGANVLTF. Complete variable domain (other parts from reference TRBV7-9 and TRBJ2-6): DTGVSQNPRHKITKRGQNVTFRCDPISEHNRLYWYRQTLGQGPEFLTYFQNEAQLEKSRLLSDRFSAERPKGSFSTLEIQRTEQGDSAMYLCASSGSGANVLTFGAGSRLTVL.

This clonotype was seen only a few times. The chain carries TRBV20-1 and TRBJ2-3; 10 bases are shared with TRBD2. Germline-derived CDR1 and CDR2 are DFQATT and SNEGSKA (reference sequence). This CDR3 region has 15 residues. The V gene end was trimmed by 5 bases and the J gene end by 4 bases; junction bases not matched to a gene: 9. In DNA, the CDR3 is TGCAGTGCTCCACCTCCGGGACTAGCGCCAGATACGCAGTATTTT. The encoded protein is CSAPPPGLAPDTQYF.

The CDR3 nucleotides are TGTGCCAGCAATCGGGTCGGCACCACACATCAGCCCCAGCATTTT. Its translation: CASNRVGTTHQPQHF. The rearrangement links TRBV6-1 to TRBJ1-5; unclear D gene. V lost 7 bases and J 5 bases, leaving 18 bases between the germline ends. The CDR3 runs to 15 residues. The germline gives CDR1 MNHNS, CDR2 SASEGT.

This clonotype was detected only a few times. The chain has TRBV7-2 and TRBJ2-7; either TRBD1 or TRBD2 may supply D (5 bases each). The length of the CDR3 is 15 residues. V was pared by 4 bases and J by 5 bases, with 18 bases between. CDR1 is SGHTA, CDR2 FQGNSA, per germline. CDR3 sequence (DNA): TGTGCCAGCAGCTCGCAGGGACCGAAGACGCACGAGCAGTACTTC. It codes for CASSSQGPKTHEQYF.

This clonotype was seen a few times. CDR3 sequence: CAWSVRFPYEQYF. For the CDR3, the DNA is TGTGCCTGGAGTGTAAGGTTTCCCTACGAGCAGTACTTC. The chain is built from TRBV30 and TRBJ2-7, with D unclear. This CDR3 contains 13 residues. With 0 bases removed from V and 2 bases from J, the gap between germline ends came to 8 bases. Germline CDR1 GTSNPN, CDR2 SVGIG (reference sequence). Based on the CDR3 plus reference TRBV30 and TRBJ2-7, the full variable domain is SQTIHQWPATLVQPVGSPLSLECTVEGTSNPNLYWYRQAAGRGLQLLFYSVGIGQISSEVPQNLSASRPQDRQFILSSKKLLLSDSGFYLCAWSVRFPYEQYFGPGTRLTVT.

In its sample, this clonotype was seen once. J is TRBJ2-7 and V is TRBV11-2; 8 positions match TRBD1. Germline values: CDR1 SGHAT, CDR2 FQNNGV. There are 16 residues in the CDR3. Losses at the gene ends were 4 bases for V and 5 bases for J; bases not matched to a gene: 13. As DNA, the CDR3 is TGTGCCAGCAGCTGGCGAGCCGGGACAGGAGGAAACGAGCAGTACTTC. This gives the protein CASSWRAGTGGNEQYF.

This clonotype was picked up a small number of times. The chain employs TRBV19 and TRBJ2-5, with 7 bases that match TRBD2. After removal of 4 bases from V and 2 bases from J, the junction contained 4 bases not matched to a gene. This CDR3 is 14 amino acids long. Germline-derived CDR1 and CDR2 are LNHDA and SQIVND (reference sequence). The CDR3 DNA follows: TGTGCCAGTAGTACAGGGACTACACAAGAGACCCAGTACTTC. It is translated as CASSTGTTQETQYF.

The J gene is TRBJ1-4, the V gene TRBV12-5, with D tentatively TRBD1 (6 bases). CDR1 and CDR2 from the germline V gene are LGHNT and FRNRAP. V was cut by 7 bases and J by 0 bases, with 9 bases left in between. This CDR3 has 14 amino acids. The CDR3 loop is CASAGGPTNEKLFF. In DNA form, the CDR3 reads TGTGCTAGTGCGGGGGGGCCAACTAATGAAAAACTGTTTTTT.